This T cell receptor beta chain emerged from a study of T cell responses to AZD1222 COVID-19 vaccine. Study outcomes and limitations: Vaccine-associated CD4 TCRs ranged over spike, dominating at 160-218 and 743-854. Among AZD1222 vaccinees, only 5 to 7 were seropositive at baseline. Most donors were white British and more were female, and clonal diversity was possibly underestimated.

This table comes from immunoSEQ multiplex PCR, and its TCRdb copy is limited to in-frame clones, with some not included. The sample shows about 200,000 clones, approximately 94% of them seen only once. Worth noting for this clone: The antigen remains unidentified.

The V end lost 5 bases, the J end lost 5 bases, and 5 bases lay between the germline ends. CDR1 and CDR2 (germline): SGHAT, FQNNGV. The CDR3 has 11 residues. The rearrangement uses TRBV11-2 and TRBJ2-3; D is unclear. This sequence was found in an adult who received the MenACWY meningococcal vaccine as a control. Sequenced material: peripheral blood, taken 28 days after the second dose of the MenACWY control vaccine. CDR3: CASSHGDTQYF. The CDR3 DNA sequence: TGTGCCAGCAGCCACGGAGATACGCAGTATTTT. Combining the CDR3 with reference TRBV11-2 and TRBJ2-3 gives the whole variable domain EAGVAQSPRYKIIEKRQSVAFWCNPISGHATLYWYQQILGQGPKLLIQFQNNGVVDDSQLPKDRFSAERLKGVDSTLKIQPAKLEDSAVYLCASSHGDTQYFGPGTRLTVL.